Each of the 32 T cell receptor beta chains below was sequenced from the same sample in a study of cytomegalovirus exposure and HLA in healthy donors. Primers for the PCR totalled 60 Vbeta and 13 Jbeta. Libraries were prepared by immunoSEQ multiplex PCR; TCRdb keeps only in-frame clonotypes and omits some of them. The sample lists about 190,000 clones, around three quarters seen once, with 1.6% in the top ten. Sequencing used PBMCs. Receptors originate from a woman in her late teens or twenties in good health and CMV-seronegative.

The V gene is TRBV5-8, the J gene TRBJ1-1; D might be TRBD1 (6 bases). The germline V gene encodes CDR1 SGHTS and CDR2 YDEGEE. V shed 0 bases and J shed 6 bases, with 9 bases lying between them. The length of the CDR3 is 13 residues. CDR3 nucleotide sequence: TGTGCCAGCAGCTTGGTCAGGGGATCTGAAGCTTTCTTT. It translates to CASSLVRGSEAFF.

The V gene is TRBV5-6, the J gene TRBJ1-5, with 10 bases identical to TRBD1. The CDR3 is 15 residues long. V was pared by 1 base and J by 5 bases, with 3 bases of the junction left unmatched. CDR1 and CDR2 from the germline V gene are SGHDT and YYEEEE. The CDR3 sequence: CASSLRQGADQPQHF. CDR3 nucleotides: TGTGCCAGCAGCTTGAGACAGGGGGCTGATCAGCCCCAGCATTTT.

CDR3 sequence (DNA): TGTGCCAGCAGTGAGGACAGGGGCTACGCCGGGGAGCTGTTTTTT. Residues: CASSEDRGYAGELFF. The V and J genes are TRBV6-1 and TRBJ2-2, with 9 nucleotides matching TRBD1. This CDR3 contains 15 residues. Trimming took 3 bases from V and 6 from J; bases not matched to a gene: 5. From germline, CDR1 is MNHNS and CDR2 SASEGT.

The rearrangement joins TRBV6-6 to TRBJ1-2; 8 bases agree with TRBD1. The CDR3 is 13 residues long. V was clipped by 7 bases and J by 8 bases; unmatched bases: 9. CDR1 is MNHNY, CDR2 SVGAGI, per germline (reference sequence). This chain's CDR3 is CASTKDRDLGYTF. The CDR3 DNA reads as TGTGCCAGCACTAAGGACAGGGATTTAGGCTACACCTTC.

This clone was counted a few times. V is TRBV7-7 and J is TRBJ2-3; TRBD1 is a possible D gene (5 bases). Trimming left V 2 bases short and J 4 bases short, with 10 bases between. In germline, CDR1 is SSHAT, CDR2 FNYEAQ (reference sequence). This CDR3 has 14 residues. CDR3 DNA sequence: TGTGCCAGCAGCTTAAGATGGGGCCCAGATACGCAGTATTTT. Translating gives CASSLRWGPDTQYF.

The rearrangement uses TRBV18 and TRBJ1-5; 9 bases line up with TRBD1. Germline CDR1 is KGHSH and CDR2 is LQKENI. This CDR3 is built from 16 residues. V trimming: 2 bases; J trimming: 0 bases; junction bases outside the gene matches: 2. CDR3 coding DNA: TGTGCCAGCTCACCAGGGACAGGGTCTAGCAATCAGCCCCAGCATTTT. Translating gives CASSPGTGSSNQPQHF. Full variable domain (missing parts from reference TRBV18 and TRBJ1-5): NAGVMQNPRHLVRRRGQEARLRCSPMKGHSHVYWYRQLPEEGLKFMVYLQKENIIDESGMPKERFSAEFPKEGPSILRIQQVVRGDSAAYFCASSPGTGSSNQPQHFGDGTRLSIL.

This clone has just one count. The chain couples TRBV5-1 to TRBJ2-1; tentative D call: TRBD2 (5 bases). CDR1 is SGHRS and CDR2 is YFSETQ in the germline V gene. The CDR3 sequence is 16 residues long. V lost 0 bases and J 7 bases, leaving 17 bases between the germline ends. The CDR3: CASSLGAGGSSNEQFF. The CDR3 nucleotides read TGCGCCAGCAGCTTGGGTGCAGGAGGTAGCTCTAATGAGCAGTTCTTC.

The chain recombines TRBV4-1 with TRBJ2-1; D is possibly TRBD2 (6 bases). The CDR3 is 17 residues long. Germline loops: CDR1 MGHRA, CDR2 YSYEKL. V was clipped by 7 bases and J by 3 bases, with 22 bases between them. CDR3 coding DNA: TGCGCCAGCACCTCCCAAGTAATGGTAGCGGTCTACAATGAGCAGTTCTTC. This sequence encodes CASTSQVMVAVYNEQFF.

This clone was seen only a few times. The chain uses TRBV6-5 and TRBJ1-2; 8 positions match TRBD1. The germline gives CDR1 MNHEY, CDR2 SVGAGI. With 4 bases clipped from V and 4 bases from J, the junction kept 8 bases outside the gene matches. CDR3 size: 15 residues. CDR3 sequence reads: CASSSRTGTGYGYTF. Written as DNA, the CDR3 is TGTGCCAGCAGTTCCAGAACCGGGACAGGCTATGGCTACACCTTC.

This chain's CDR3 is CASSRAGGQETQYF. CDR3 nucleotide sequence: TGTGCCAGCAGTAGAGCGGGGGGCCAAGAGACCCAGTACTTC. This chain joins TRBV27 and TRBJ2-5; 9 positions agree with TRBD2. Looked up from germline, CDR1 is MNHEY and CDR2 is SMNVEV (reference sequence). The CDR3 extends over 14 amino acids. The ends lost 5 bases at V and 1 base at J; junction bases unmatched: 2.

The J gene is TRBJ2-7, the V gene TRBV28; perhaps TRBD2 as D (6 bases). Trimming removed 6 bases from V and 2 bases from J, with 8 bases in between. Per the germline V gene, CDR1 is MDHEN and CDR2 is SYDVKM. The length of the CDR3 is 12 residues. CDR3 protein: CASRASAYEQYF. The DNA for the CDR3 is TGTGCCAGCAGAGCTAGCGCCTACGAGCAGTACTTC. The whole variable domain, remainder taken from reference TRBV28 and TRBJ2-7, is DVKVTQSSRYLVKRTGEKVFLECVQDMDHENMFWYRQDPGLGLRLIYFSYDVKMKEKGDIPEGYSVSREKKERFSLILESASTNQTSMYLCASRASAYEQYFGPGTRLTVT.

This chain connects TRBV5-1 to TRBJ1-4; 11 nucleotides line up with TRBD1. The CDR3 is 15 amino acids. Trimming took 0 bases from V and 5 from J; bases not matched to a gene: 0. Per germline, CDR1 SGHRS and CDR2 YFSETQ. CDR3 in DNA: TGCGCCAGCAGCTTGGGGGACAGGGGGAATGAAAAACTGTTTTTT. Translated: CASSLGDRGNEKLFF.

This clone was seen only a few times. The CDR3 loop reads CATSRAPLQGGRYEQYF. In DNA form, the CDR3 reads TGTGCCACCAGCAGAGCCCCCCTGCAGGGGGGTAGGTACGAGCAGTACTTC. The chain couples TRBV15 to TRBJ2-7; perhaps TRBD1 as D (7 bases). Germline loops: CDR1 LNHNV, CDR2 YYDKDF (reference sequence). CDR3 length: 17 amino acids. Trimming cost V 1 base and J 4 bases, with 20 bases left between them.

The rearrangement joins TRBV5-1 to TRBJ2-3; 10 bases match TRBD1. Germline V CDR1 and CDR2: SGHRS, YFSETQ. The CDR3 runs 16 residues. V gave up 2 bases and J gave up 4 bases; unmatched junction bases: 7. For the CDR3, the DNA is TGCGCCAGCAGCTTTTCCTGGACAGGGGGTGCAGATACGCAGTATTTT. This translates into CASSFSWTGGADTQYF.

The chain employs TRBV6-5 and TRBJ1-1; D call uncertain. Looked up from germline, CDR1 is MNHEY and CDR2 is SVGAGI. This CDR3 comprises 13 residues. Trimming took off 3 bases at V and 5 bases at J, with 10 bases between the two ends. CDR3 sequence reads: CASSYEVWTEAFF. CDR3 DNA: TGTGCCAGCAGTTATGAGGTTTGGACTGAAGCTTTCTTT.

The gene calls are TRBV30 and TRBJ1-1; D uncertain. CDR1 and CDR2 (germline): GTSNPN, SVGIG (reference sequence). Trimming took off 2 bases at V and 1 base at J, with 5 bases between the two ends. The CDR3 spans 12 residues. The DNA for the CDR3 is TGTGCCTGGAGTCCAGGGAACACTGAAGCTTTCTTT. Translation: CAWSPGNTEAFF.

The gene calls are TRBV27 and TRBJ2-7, with 9 bases identical to TRBD2. The CDR3 is 16 residues long. Looked up from germline, CDR1 is MNHEY and CDR2 is SMNVEV (reference sequence). Trimming removed 1 base from V and 3 bases from J; junction bases left unmatched: 7. This chain's CDR3 is CASSLLLAGPYYEQYF. The CDR3 nucleotides are TGTGCCAGCAGTTTATTGCTAGCGGGGCCTTACTACGAGCAGTACTTC.

V usage is TRBV6-5 and J usage is TRBJ1-2, with D uncertain. This CDR3 has 12 amino acids. V lost 8 bases to trimming and J lost 7 bases, with 14 bases between them. The germline V gene encodes CDR1 MNHEY and CDR2 SVGAGI. The CDR3 coding sequence is TGTGCCAGCGACGAGACATATGGTGGCTACACCTTC. It codes for CASDETYGGYTF.

The gene calls are TRBV6-1 and TRBJ2-5; 12 bases are shared with TRBD2. The end of the DNA fits TRBJ2-7 better, so the J call may be wrong. The CDR3 length is 17 residues. The germline CDR1 and CDR2 sequences are MNHNS and SASEGT. CDR3 amino acids: CASSEAPSGRAGYEQYF. CDR3 sequence (DNA): TGTGCCAGCAGTGAAGCTCCTAGCGGGAGGGCCGGCTACGAGCAGTACTTC.

This rearrangement joins TRBV4-2 to TRBJ1-5; TRBD1 agrees at 7 bases. V shed 0 bases, J shed 6 bases, and the junction held 5 bases outside the gene matches. Germline CDR1 and CDR2: LGHNA and YNFKEQ. The CDR3 runs 15 residues. The DNA of the CDR3 is TGTGCCAGCAGCCAAGATATAGGGGGCCGTCAGCCCCAGCATTTT. Translating gives CASSQDIGGRQPQHF.

This clone was seen only once. The rearrangement uses TRBV27 and TRBJ1-2; 8 nucleotides agree with TRBD1. The ends lost 5 bases at V and 5 bases at J; junction bases unmatched: 10. The germline V gene encodes CDR1 MNHEY and CDR2 SMNVEV (reference sequence). The CDR3 runs to 15 residues. The CDR3 reads CASSPRGPVEYGYTF. CDR3 sequence (DNA): TGTGCCAGCAGTCCCAGGGGGCCTGTGGAATATGGCTACACCTTC.

The chain links TRBV19 to TRBJ2-1; D might be TRBD1 (6 bases). From germline, CDR1 is LNHDA and CDR2 SQIVND (reference sequence). There are 16 residues in the CDR3. V gave up 5 bases and J gave up 0 bases, with 14 bases separating them. CDR3 region: CASSSLTGSSYNEQFF. CDR3 sequence (DNA): TGTGCCAGTAGTTCGCTCACAGGGAGCTCCTACAATGAGCAGTTCTTC.

The rearrangement links TRBV27 to TRBJ1-6; D is ambiguous. The CDR3 contains 16 residues. Germline V gene data show CDR1 as MNHEY and CDR2 as SMNVEV (reference sequence). V dropped 4 bases and J dropped 7 bases, with 17 bases sitting between them. DNA of the CDR3: TGTGCCAGCAGTTCTCCATTGCTAGGGAGGAATTCACCCCTCCACTTT. It is translated as CASSSPLLGRNSPLHF.

The chain has TRBV27 and TRBJ2-2; D gene ambiguous. This CDR3 contains 14 residues. V lost 6 bases, J lost 2 bases, and 10 bases lay in between. Germline V CDR1 and CDR2: MNHEY, SMNVEV (reference sequence). The DNA for the CDR3 is TGTGCCAGCAGGGAACTAACCAACACCGGGGAGCTGTTTTTT. It is translated as CASRELTNTGELFF.

This clone was seen just once. The rearrangement links TRBV6-6 to TRBJ1-6, with a tentative D call TRBD1 (5 bases). Trimming took 2 bases from V and 7 from J, leaving 9 bases between them. Germline CDR1 is MNHNY and CDR2 is SVGAGI (reference sequence). The CDR3 spans 14 residues. CDR3 coding DNA: TGTGCCAGCAGTTACATCGGGGGGAATTCACCCCTCCACTTT. The encoded protein is CASSYIGGNSPLHF.

This clone was detected a few times. The chain links TRBV5-1 to TRBJ1-4; the D gene is possibly TRBD1 (5 bases). Germline V gene lookup returns CDR1 SGHRS and CDR2 YFSETQ. V dropped 6 bases and J dropped 4 bases, with 13 bases sitting between them. The CDR3 spans 14 residues. For the CDR3, the DNA is TGCGCCAGCAAAGACAGCTTGAGTAATGAAAAACTGTTTTTT. Its protein product is CASKDSLSNEKLFF.

This chain links TRBV6-1 with TRBJ1-3; perhaps TRBD1 as D (6 bases). In germline, CDR1 is MNHNS, CDR2 SASEGT. This CDR3 has 14 amino acids. Deletions cut 3 bases from V and 0 bases from J, with 6 bases between. The CDR3 coding sequence is TGTGCCAGCAGTGAGACAGGCTCTGGAAACACCATATATTTT. Residues: CASSETGSGNTIYF.

This chain connects TRBV30 to TRBJ2-7, with 7 bases lining up with TRBD2. The germline V gene has CDR1 GTSNPN and CDR2 SVGIG (reference sequence). The CDR3 sequence is 12 residues long. After removal of 7 bases from V and 6 bases from J, the junction contained 9 bases not matched to a gene. Here the CDR3 reads CAYLLGGREQYF. CDR3 nucleotides: TGTGCCTACTTACTGGGAGGGCGCGAGCAGTACTTC.

This clone occurred a few times. This rearrangement joins TRBV28 to TRBJ2-1; TRBD1 is a possible D gene (6 bases). The CDR3 spans 17 residues. Germline V gene lookup returns CDR1 MDHEN and CDR2 SYDVKM. Trimming removed 5 bases from V and 7 bases from J, with 24 bases in between. The CDR3 is CASSRGHPVLGLNEQFF. The CDR3 nucleotides read TGTGCCAGCAGTCGGGGACACCCTGTATTGGGCCTAAATGAGCAGTTCTTC.

The chain recombines TRBV6-5 with TRBJ1-5; D is perhaps TRBD1 (5 bases). The germline V gene has CDR1 MNHEY and CDR2 SVGAGI. The CDR3 sequence is 13 residues long. V lost 4 bases and J 4 bases, leaving 8 bases between the germline ends. CDR3 nucleotide sequence: TGTGCCAGCAGTTTCGGACAAAATCAGCCCCAGCATTTT. This translates into CASSFGQNQPQHF.

V and J are TRBV4-1 and TRBJ2-7; 13 bases align to TRBD2. The V gene's germline CDR1 is MGHRA and CDR2 YSYEKL. The CDR3 contains 16 residues. With V trimmed by 0 bases and J by 5 bases, 4 bases remained unmatched. CDR3 sequence (DNA): TGCGCCAGCAGCCAAGATGAACTAGCGGGAGGGCACGAGCAGTACTTC. As protein: CASSQDELAGGHEQYF.

The CDR3 region is CASATTRDNQPQHF. The CDR3 region has the DNA TGTGCCAGTGCGACCACTAGGGACAATCAGCCCCAGCATTTT. The rearrangement joins TRBV27 to TRBJ1-5, with unresolved D. Germline lookup yields CDR1 MNHEY and CDR2 SMNVEV (reference sequence). This CDR3 region has 14 residues. The V end was cut by 9 bases, the J end by 3 bases, with 15 bases between.